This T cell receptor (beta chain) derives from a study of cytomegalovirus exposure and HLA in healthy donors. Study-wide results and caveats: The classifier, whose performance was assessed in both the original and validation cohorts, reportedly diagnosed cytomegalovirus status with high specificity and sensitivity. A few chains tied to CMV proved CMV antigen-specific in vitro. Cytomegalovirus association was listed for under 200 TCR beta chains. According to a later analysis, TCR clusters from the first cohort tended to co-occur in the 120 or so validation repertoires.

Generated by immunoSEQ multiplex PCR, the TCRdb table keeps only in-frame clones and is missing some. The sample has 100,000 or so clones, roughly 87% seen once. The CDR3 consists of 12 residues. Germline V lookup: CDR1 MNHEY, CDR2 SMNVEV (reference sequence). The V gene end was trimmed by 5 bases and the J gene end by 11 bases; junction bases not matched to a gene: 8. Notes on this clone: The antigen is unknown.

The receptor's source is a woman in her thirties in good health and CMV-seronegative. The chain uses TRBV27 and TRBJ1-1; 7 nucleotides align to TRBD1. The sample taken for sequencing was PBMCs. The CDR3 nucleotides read TGTGCCAGCAGTCCCAGGGGGACCAGGGCTTTCTTT. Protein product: CASSPRGTRAFF.